The source of this T cell receptor (beta chain) is a study of response to subunit inactivated influenza vaccine. This clonotype was counted a few times. One entry per CDR3 protein results from TCRdb running MiXCR on the RT-PCR reads. The sample lists 200,000 to 300,000 distinct CDR3 sequences, 9.5% to 15% occurring once. Trimming cost V 4 bases and J 3 bases, with 9 bases left between them. Germline assignment: CDR1 SQVTM and CDR2 ANQGSEA. The CDR3 is made up of 12 amino acids. The rearrangement uses TRBV29-1 and TRBJ1-1; no clear D. The source material was non-naive T cells sorted from PBMCs, sampled 14 to 15 days before vaccination. This clonotype originated in a man aged 50 to 60 who received an inactivated influenza vaccine. This CDR3 reads CSVGPGDTEAFF. CDR3 coding DNA: TGCAGCGTTGGGCCCGGGGACACTGAAGCTTTCTTT.